Listed below are T cell receptor beta chains from one sample, sequenced in a study of graft-versus-host responses after intestinal transplantation. Their recognized antigens are unknown. The protocol was immunoSEQ multiplex PCR, while the TCRdb copy is restricted to in-frame clones and leaves out a portion. Of about 90,000 clones in the sample, 85% to 95% were seen once. Here the sequenced sample was unstimulated CD8+ T cells sorted from spleen or lymph node cells, taken before intestinal transplant. These receptors were taken from a human donor who received an intestinal transplant. Each CDR3 is given without its conserved first and last residue.

TRBV5-1	ASSLEGLDYGYT
TRBV29-1	SVVLAASYEQY
TRBV7-8	ASSLTSGGADTQY
TRBV29-1	SVEGGQGIRSYNEQF
TRBV19	ASSDSNQPQH
TRBV7-9	ASSISGGAIEQY
TRBV5-1	ASSAGLAGEKGYEQY
TRBV9	ASSVSTGDTEAF
TRBV27	ASSLQGNTDTQY
TRBV18	ASSPQPGSRTREQY
TRBV5-4	ASSLALNNEQF